The rows below give T cell receptor beta chains drawn from one sample of a study of cytomegalovirus exposure and HLA in healthy donors. Here immunoSEQ multiplex PCR was the method, and the copy in TCRdb shows in-frame clones only, minus some. The sample carries 240,000 or so clones, 82% recorded once. The sample comprised PBMCs. The receptors originated from a woman aged 40 to 50 in good health and CMV-seropositive. The CDR3 runs from the conserved cysteine through the conserved F or W. Each record gives: V gene, CDR3 length, J gene, D gene, clone size, CDR3 protein, CDR3 DNA. The D gene is left open where the match is weak. Clone size is not always given. Where it is, it says once, few, many or a class for expanded clones.

v_call: TRBV30; cdr3_length: 15; j_call: TRBJ2-2; d_call: -; clone_size: -; cdr3_aa: CAWGGAVSPPGELFF; cdr3_nt: TGTGCCTGGGGCGGGGCAGTATCCCCACCCGGGGAGCTGTTTTTT
v_call: TRBV6-5; cdr3_length: 15; j_call: TRBJ1-1; d_call: -; clone_size: -; cdr3_aa: CASSYDTPPNTEAFF; cdr3_nt: TGTGCCAGCAGTTATGATACACCGCCGAACACTGAAGCTTTCTTT
v_call: TRBV11-3; cdr3_length: 14; j_call: TRBJ2-3; d_call: -; clone_size: once; cdr3_aa: CASSLVADTDTQYF; cdr3_nt: TGTGCCAGCAGCTTAGTAGCGGACACAGATACGCAGTATTTT
v_call: TRBV5-8; cdr3_length: 13; j_call: TRBJ2-7; d_call: -; clone_size: once; cdr3_aa: CASSLGVSYEQYF; cdr3_nt: TGTGCCAGCAGCTTGGGAGTGTCCTACGAGCAGTACTTC
v_call: TRBV6-1; cdr3_length: 15; j_call: TRBJ1-3; d_call: -; clone_size: few; cdr3_aa: CASSESGARGNTIYF; cdr3_nt: TGTGCCAGCAGCGAGTCAGGGGCGCGGGGAAACACCATATATTTT
v_call: TRBV18; cdr3_length: 15; j_call: TRBJ2-5; d_call: TRBD2; clone_size: few; cdr3_aa: CASSPVLAALETQYF; cdr3_nt: TGTGCCAGCTCTCCTGTCCTAGCGGCCCTAGAGACCCAGTACTTC
v_call: TRBV7-2; cdr3_length: 13; j_call: TRBJ1-2; d_call: -; clone_size: -; cdr3_aa: CASSLEPYYGYTF; cdr3_nt: TGTGCCAGCAGCTTGGAGCCCTACTATGGCTACACCTTC
v_call: TRBV7-3; cdr3_length: 17; j_call: TRBJ2-7; d_call: TRBD2; clone_size: -; cdr3_aa: CASSPGGAAGDLYEQYF; cdr3_nt: TGTGCCAGCAGCCCCGGGGGGGCAGCGGGAGATCTCTACGAGCAGTACTTC
v_call: TRBV7-3; cdr3_length: 15; j_call: TRBJ1-6; d_call: -; clone_size: -; cdr3_aa: CASSLIGEVGSPLHF; cdr3_nt: TGTGCCAGCAGCTTAATCGGGGAAGTCGGATCACCCCTCCACTTT
v_call: TRBV5-1; cdr3_length: 15; j_call: TRBJ2-7; d_call: -; clone_size: -; cdr3_aa: CASSLKTQVRDEQYF; cdr3_nt: TGCGCCAGCAGCTTGAAGACCCAGGTTCGAGACGAGCAGTACTTC
v_call: TRBV9; cdr3_length: 17; j_call: TRBJ2-3; d_call: TRBD2; clone_size: -; cdr3_aa: CASSSRLAGGPGDTQYF; cdr3_nt: TGTGCCAGCAGTTCCCGACTAGCGGGGGGGCCCGGAGATACGCAGTATTTT
v_call: TRBV2; cdr3_length: 14; j_call: TRBJ1-1; d_call: -; clone_size: -; cdr3_aa: CASSGSGWDTEAFF; cdr3_nt: TGTGCCAGCAGTGGGTCGGGATGGGACACTGAAGCTTTCTTT
v_call: TRBV18; cdr3_length: 15; j_call: TRBJ1-4; d_call: TRBD1; clone_size: -; cdr3_aa: CASSPRQGDGEKLFF; cdr3_nt: TGTGCCAGCTCACCTCGACAGGGTGACGGTGAAAAACTGTTTTTT
v_call: TRBV5-1; cdr3_length: 16; j_call: TRBJ2-5; d_call: TRBD2; clone_size: -; cdr3_aa: CASSPEELATQETQYF; cdr3_nt: TGCGCCAGCAGCCCCGAAGAACTAGCGACCCAAGAGACCCAGTACTTC
v_call: TRBV5-6; cdr3_length: 12; j_call: TRBJ1-1; d_call: TRBD1; clone_size: -; cdr3_aa: CASSLRDRVAFF; cdr3_nt: TGTGCCAGCAGCCTGCGGGACAGGGTAGCTTTCTTT
v_call: TRBV7-9; cdr3_length: 14; j_call: TRBJ1-3; d_call: -; clone_size: few; cdr3_aa: CASNLQGSGNTIYF; cdr3_nt: TGTGCCAGCAACCTCCAGGGCTCTGGAAACACCATATATTTT
v_call: TRBV5-1; cdr3_length: 16; j_call: TRBJ1-1; d_call: TRBD1; clone_size: once; cdr3_aa: CASSLAGSRGSTEAFF; cdr3_nt: TGCGCCAGCAGCTTGGCAGGAAGCAGGGGGTCCACTGAAGCTTTCTTT
v_call: TRBV30; cdr3_length: 15; j_call: TRBJ1-4; d_call: TRBD1; clone_size: -; cdr3_aa: CAWSVRGHINEKLFF; cdr3_nt: TGTGCCTGGAGTGTAAGGGGGCACATTAATGAAAAACTGTTTTTT
v_call: TRBV7-2; cdr3_length: 15; j_call: TRBJ1-2; d_call: -; clone_size: -; cdr3_aa: CASSLRFRGVGGYTF; cdr3_nt: TGTGCCAGCAGCTTAAGGTTCCGGGGAGTAGGTGGCTACACCTTC
v_call: TRBV4-3; cdr3_length: 17; j_call: TRBJ1-6; d_call: -; clone_size: few; cdr3_aa: CASSQDVASSYNSPLHF; cdr3_nt: TGCGCCAGCAGCCAAGATGTAGCGAGCTCCTATAATTCACCCCTCCACTTT
v_call: TRBV5-1; cdr3_length: 15; j_call: TRBJ1-6; d_call: TRBD1; clone_size: -; cdr3_aa: CASKTPGQQNSPLHF; cdr3_nt: TGCGCCAGCAAGACTCCGGGACAGCAGAATTCACCCCTCCACTTT
v_call: TRBV4-1; cdr3_length: 15; j_call: TRBJ1-1; d_call: -; clone_size: -; cdr3_aa: CASSQQQGRSTEAFF; cdr3_nt: TGCGCCAGCAGCCAGCAACAGGGTCGGAGTACTGAAGCTTTCTTT
v_call: TRBV7-9; cdr3_length: 14; j_call: TRBJ2-5; d_call: TRBD1; clone_size: -; cdr3_aa: CASQGQGLQETQYF; cdr3_nt: TGTGCCAGTCAAGGACAGGGCCTCCAAGAGACCCAGTACTTC
v_call: TRBV7-3; cdr3_length: 16; j_call: TRBJ2-7; d_call: -; clone_size: -; cdr3_aa: CASSLSWASSMSEQYF; cdr3_nt: TGTGCCAGCAGCTTAAGTTGGGCTAGCTCGATGAGCGAGCAGTACTTC
v_call: TRBV5-5; cdr3_length: 13; j_call: TRBJ1-1; d_call: -; clone_size: -; cdr3_aa: CASSLGEIPEAFF; cdr3_nt: TGTGCCAGCAGCTTGGGGGAGATCCCTGAAGCTTTCTTT
v_call: TRBV7-9; cdr3_length: 13; j_call: TRBJ2-5; d_call: -; clone_size: -; cdr3_aa: CASSLSAPADQYF; cdr3_nt: TGTGCCAGCAGCTTAAGTGCCCCCGCAGACCAGTACTTC